Listed here are 23 T cell receptor beta chains from one sample, sequenced in a study of cytomegalovirus exposure and HLA in healthy donors. In the PCR, 60 Vbeta and 13 Jbeta primers were used. Repertoires were generated with immunoSEQ multiplex PCR, while TCRdb's copy carries only in-frame clones and drops some. The data show about 130,000 clones, under 20% seen once. Sequences were obtained from PBMCs. The origin of the receptors is a female donor in good health and CMV-seropositive.

This chain joins TRBV28 and TRBJ2-1, with D possibly TRBD2 on 5 matching bases. Trimming removed 5 bases from V and 14 bases from J, with 16 bases in between. The CDR3 sequence is 12 residues long. CDR1 and CDR2 from the germline V gene are MDHEN and SYDVKM. The CDR3 sequence: CASSLTSVSEFF. In DNA, the CDR3 is TGTGCCAGCAGTCTTACTAGTGTCTCGGAGTTCTTC.

The chain combines TRBV4-3 with TRBJ1-4, with D possibly being TRBD1 (5 bases). The germline CDR1 and CDR2 sequences are LGHNA and YSLEER. Deletions cut 0 bases from V and 3 bases from J, with 17 bases between. CDR3 length: 18 amino acids. CDR3 DNA sequence: TGCGCCAGCAGCCAAGAGGGGGGTTTGGCTGTAGCTAATGAAAAACTGTTTTTT. Protein: CASSQEGGLAVANEKLFF.

The genes are TRBV5-1 and TRBJ2-5; TRBD2 matches at 10 bases. This CDR3 has 16 amino acids. Germline CDR1 reads SGHRS; CDR2 reads YFSETQ. J lost 7 bases, V lost 0 bases, and 9 bases had no gene match. The CDR3 coding sequence is TGCGCCAGCAGCTTGGATGGGACTAGCGCGTTACGGACCCAGTACTTC. Its protein is CASSLDGTSALRTQYF.

This clone showed up just a few times. J is TRBJ2-7 and V is TRBV12-2; TRBD2 is taken as the D call from the table, unchecked against the DNA. TRBV12-2 is a pseudogene locus. The CDR3 totals 16 residues. The CDR3: CASRLPPVAGGFEQYF. The CDR3 DNA reads TGTGCAAGTCGCTTACCTCCAGTAGCGGGAGGTTTTGAGCAGTACTTC.

This chain connects TRBV4-3 to TRBJ1-2; D may be TRBD1 (5 bases). Germline lookup yields CDR1 LGHNA and CDR2 YSLEER. V shed 0 bases and J shed 10 bases, with 12 bases lying between them. CDR3 length: 13 amino acids. The CDR3 sequence: CASSQDRGRDYTF. CDR3 bases: TGCGCCAGCAGCCAAGATAGGGGAAGGGACTACACCTTC.

The CDR3 DNA sequence: TGTGCCAGTAGTTCCTTGGGGACACAGACTGAAAAACTGTTTTTT. The encoded protein is CASSSLGTQTEKLFF. V is TRBV19 and J is TRBJ1-4, with a tentative D call TRBD1 (6 bases). CDR1 and CDR2 (germline): LNHDA, SQIVND (reference sequence). The CDR3 consists of 15 residues. Trimming removed 5 bases at V and 7 bases at J, with 17 bases between.

The table lists this clone with a few counts. The chain combines TRBV6-5 with TRBJ2-3; the match to TRBD2 covers 10 bases. This CDR3 is built from 16 residues. The V and J ends lost 3 bases and 0 bases, in that order; junction bases with no gene match: 3. The V gene's germline CDR1 is MNHEY and CDR2 SVGAGI. CDR3 protein: CASSYTSGASTDTQYF. The CDR3 bases are TGTGCCAGCAGTTATACTAGCGGGGCTAGCACAGATACGCAGTATTTT.

The rearrangement uses TRBV7-8 and TRBJ1-5; a weak D match, TRBD1 (6 bases). Germline V gene lookup returns CDR1 SGHVS and CDR2 FQNEAQ. Trimming stripped 6 bases from V and 7 bases from J, with 16 bases between. This CDR3 contains 14 residues. The DNA of the CDR3 is TGTGCCAGCAGGCCCGAGGGGGACTACCAGCCCCAGCATTTT. Encoded protein: CASRPEGDYQPQHF.

This clone was counted between two and nine times. This same CDR3 is encoded by further DNA sequences in the sample. This rearrangement joins TRBV30 to TRBJ2-4; 8 positions match TRBD1. With V trimmed by 2 bases and J by 0 bases, 3 bases remained unmatched. CDR1 and CDR2 (germline): GTSNPN, SVGIG (reference sequence). The CDR3 spans 15 residues. Here the CDR3 reads CAWSPGGLAKNIQYF. The CDR3, as DNA: TGTGCCTGGAGTCCAGGGGGCCTAGCCAAAAACATTCAGTACTTC.

This clone was picked up a small number of times. The chain uses TRBV2 and TRBJ1-6; D ambiguous. Trimming left V 3 bases short and J 0 bases short, with 9 bases between. Germline V gives CDR1 SNHLY, CDR2 FYNNEI. This CDR3 comprises 16 residues. This CDR3 is CASSDSWSSYNSPLHF. The CDR3 DNA reads as TGTGCCAGCAGTGATAGCTGGAGCTCCTATAATTCACCCCTCCACTTT.

This clone was seen a few times. This chain joins TRBV6-5 and TRBJ2-7; D ambiguous. This CDR3 region has 14 residues. The V gene lost 6 bases and the J gene lost 2 bases, with 14 bases spanning the gap. Germline V CDR1 and CDR2: MNHEY, SVGAGI. CDR3 amino acids: CASSSPRSPYEQYF. Here the CDR3 DNA reads TGTGCCAGCAGCTCCCCCCGCAGTCCCTACGAGCAGTACTTC.

This clone was recorded many times. J is TRBJ2-1 and V is TRBV18, with TRBD2 matching over 11 bases. V trimming: 4 bases; J trimming: 0 bases; junction bases outside the gene matches: 8. Germline CDR1 is KGHSH and CDR2 is LQKENI. The CDR3 spans 18 residues. Here the CDR3 reads CASSLIAGGYSSYNEQFF. CDR3 coding DNA: TGTGCCAGCTCACTGATAGCGGGGGGGTACAGCTCCTACAATGAGCAGTTCTTC.

This clone was counted between two and nine times. The sample contains more than one DNA sequence encoding this CDR3. The chain links TRBV2 to TRBJ1-5; no clear D gene. Looked up from germline, CDR1 is SNHLY and CDR2 is FYNNEI. There are 13 residues in the CDR3. V shed 6 bases and J shed 2 bases, with 8 bases lying between them. CDR3 region: CASSAEGNQPQHF. The CDR3 nucleotides read TGTGCCAGCAGCGCAGAAGGCAATCAGCCCCAGCATTTT.

This clone was counted a few times. This chain connects TRBV18 to TRBJ2-7, with TRBD2 as a possible D gene (5 bases). V lost 2 bases and J 5 bases, leaving 10 bases between the germline ends. CDR1 and CDR2 (germline): KGHSH, LQKENI. The CDR3 extends over 13 amino acids. The CDR3 protein is CASSPASLNEQYF. DNA of the CDR3: TGTGCCAGCTCACCAGCTAGCTTGAACGAGCAGTACTTC.

In the case of this clone: The same CDR3 is also encoded by other DNA sequences in this sample. The chain is built from TRBV5-1 and TRBJ2-7; tentative D call: TRBD2 (6 bases). CDR3 size: 14 residues. The V end was cut by 0 bases, the J end by 2 bases, with 9 bases between. Germline CDR1 SGHRS, CDR2 YFSETQ. The CDR3 sequence is CASSLEGLTYEQYF. In nucleotides, the CDR3 is TGCGCCAGCAGCTTGGAGGGACTCACCTACGAGCAGTACTTC.

The V and J genes are TRBV28 and TRBJ2-3; no clear D gene. V was cut by 6 bases and J by 0 bases, with 13 bases left in between. The germline gives CDR1 MDHEN, CDR2 SYDVKM. This CDR3 region has 15 residues. DNA of the CDR3: TGTGCCAGCAGCAACGGTTACTCTAGCACAGATACGCAGTATTTT. Protein sequence: CASSNGYSSTDTQYF.

The CDR3 reads CAWQRGKMNTEAFF. CDR3 DNA: TGTGCCTGGCAGCGAGGTAAAATGAACACTGAAGCTTTCTTT. The V call is TRBV30, the J call TRBJ1-1; no firm D call. CDR3 size: 14 residues. The V gene's germline CDR1 is GTSNPN and CDR2 SVGIG (reference sequence). Trimming took 5 bases from V and 0 from J, leaving 13 bases between them.

CDR3 sequence reads: CASRGHSLYQETQYF. CDR3 in DNA: TGTGCCAGCAGGGGACACTCGTTATACCAAGAGACCCAGTACTTC. This sequence joins TRBV6-5 and TRBJ2-5; a weak D match, TRBD1 (6 bases). V lost 6 bases and J lost 0, with 14 bases in between. The CDR3 runs to 15 residues. The V gene's germline CDR1 is MNHEY and CDR2 SVGAGI.

This rearrangement joins TRBV19 to TRBJ2-7; 8 bases match TRBD2. There are 15 residues in the CDR3. Losses at the gene ends were 5 bases for V and 1 base for J; bases not matched to a gene: 7. CDR1 is LNHDA and CDR2 is SQIVND in the germline V gene (reference sequence). CDR3 in DNA: TGTGCCAGTAGTTACGGACTAGCCCTGTCCTACGAGCAGTACTTC. This sequence encodes CASSYGLALSYEQYF.

In this sample, this clone turned up once. V and J are TRBV10-2 and TRBJ2-7; TRBD2 aligns across 7 bases. In germline, CDR1 is WSHSY, CDR2 SAAADI. The length of the CDR3 is 14 residues. Trimming at V came to 5 bases and at J to 5 bases, leaving 9 bases not matched to a gene. Written as DNA, the CDR3 is TGCGCCAGCAGTTTTGGGGGAGGGCCCGACGAGCAGTACTTC. Its protein is CASSFGGGPDEQYF.

This clone was seen a few times. The V and J genes are TRBV6-5 and TRBJ1-5, with D possibly TRBD1 on 5 matching bases. V was shortened by 7 bases and J by 2 bases, with 15 bases between the two germline ends. Germline CDR1 and CDR2: MNHEY and SVGAGI. CDR3 length equals 15 residues. Here the CDR3 reads CASKVVGGGNQPQHF. The CDR3 coding sequence is TGTGCCAGCAAGGTGGTGGGGGGAGGCAATCAGCCCCAGCATTTT.

The genes are TRBV7-9 and TRBJ2-5; D call uncertain. This CDR3 comprises 11 residues. Germline CDR1 is SEHNR and CDR2 is FQNEAQ (reference sequence). V was pared by 1 base and J by 7 bases, with 4 bases between. The CDR3 loop is CASSLVWTQYF. In DNA form, the CDR3 reads TGTGCCAGCAGCTTAGTATGGACCCAGTACTTC.

This sequence joins TRBV29-1 and TRBJ2-2, with 7 nucleotides matching TRBD1. This CDR3 region has 13 residues. The V gene end was trimmed by 6 bases and the J gene end by 4 bases; junction bases not matched to a gene: 5. In germline, CDR1 is SQVTM, CDR2 ANQGSEA. The CDR3 bases are TGCAGCGTCAGGACAGGAGTCACCGGGGAGCTGTTTTTT. Translation gives CSVRTGVTGELFF.